The 2 T cell receptor beta chains in this list originate from one sample, sequenced in a study of technical replicates of blood from several donors. The method was immunoSEQ multiplex PCR; TCRdb's version includes in-frame clones alone and lacks a portion of them. The repertoire holds 45,000 to 50,000 clones, with 80% to 95% as singletons. The sample comprised PBMCs. Every receptor here comes from a human donor in good health. Some clones in this sample may be carry-over from other donors' samples.

The chain employs TRBV5-1 and TRBJ2-2, with D uncertain. Germline V gene lookup returns CDR1 SGHRS and CDR2 YFSETQ. The V end lost 1 base, the J end lost 3 bases, and 10 bases lay between the germline ends. CDR3 length: 15 amino acids. The CDR3 DNA sequence: TGCGCCAGCAGCTTGTTTAGCATCGACACCGGGGAGCTGTTTTTT. Translating gives CASSLFSIDTGELFF.

In nucleotides, the CDR3 is TGTGCCAGCAGCCAAAATCCGGGGGGTGGCAATCAGCCCCAGCATTTT. Protein product: CASSQNPGGGNQPQHF. The gene calls are TRBV4-2 and TRBJ1-5, with D possibly TRBD1 on 5 matching bases. Germline CDR1 is LGHNA and CDR2 is YNFKEQ. Trimming shortened V by 2 bases and J by 2 bases, and 13 bases separated the two germline ends. This CDR3 spans 16 amino acids.